This is a list of T cell receptor beta chains from one sample in a study of T-cell memory formation after mild COVID-19. TCRdb called the 5' RACE reads again in MiXCR, with one record for every CDR3 protein. The sample has roughly 510,000 distinct CDR3 sequences, approximately 15% seen once. The sample consisted of PBMCs or a T cell subset sorted from them (not recorded which). These TCRs come from an adult woman who had mild COVID-19 (a few samples of this study predate the infection). Cell type and time point are not known. The CDR3 runs from the conserved cysteine through the conserved F or W. The order of the fields is J gene, V gene, clone size, D gene, CDR3 DNA, CDR3 protein. A D gene is named only where the DNA matches it firmly. Rows may omit the clone size; those that give it use once, few, many or a size class.

TRBJ2-2	TRBV9	few	TRBD2	TGTGCCAGCAGCGTAGGGACTAGCGGGAGAGCCGGGGAGCTGTTTTTT	CASSVGTSGRAGELFF
TRBJ2-1	TRBV20-1	-	TRBD2	TGCAGTGCTAGAGGGTTAGCGGGAGGGCCCGTGAATGAGCAGTTCTTC	CSARGLAGGPVNEQFF
TRBJ1-2	TRBV4-2	-	-	TGTGCCAGCAGCCAAGCTGGGGGATCGGGCTATGGCTACACCTTC	CASSQAGGSGYGYTF
TRBJ2-2	TRBV6-5	-	TRBD2	TGTGCCAGCAGTTACTCTGGTAGCGGGGCGTACTATAACACCGGGGAGCTGTTTTTT	CASSYSGSGAYYNTGELFF
TRBJ2-1	TRBV2	-	-	TGTGCCAGCAGTGCGGACACCCCGGAGCAGTTCTTC	CASSADTPEQFF
TRBJ2-7	TRBV6-6	-	TRBD1	TGTGCCAGCAGTTACTCGAAACAGGGGGGCGCCTACGAGCAGTACTTC	CASSYSKQGGAYEQYF
TRBJ2-1	TRBV19	-	-	TGTGCCAGTAGGTCCGCCCGGGAAAGATCCACGACGAGCTCCTACAATGAGCAGTTCTTC	CASRSARERSTTSSYNEQFF
TRBJ2-7	TRBV12-3/TRBV12-4	few	-	TGTGCCAGCACCCTGAAGATCCAATACGAGCAGTACTTC	CASTLKIQYEQYF
TRBJ1-2	TRBV5-1	-	-	TGCGCCAGCAGCCGGACGGTTTTTTATGGCTACACCTTC	CASSRTVFYGYTF
TRBJ2-1	TRBV4-2	-	-	TGTGCCAGCAGCCGCTTTTTAGGAGGGACCAGCTCCTACAATGAGCAGTTCTTC	CASSRFLGGTSSYNEQFF
TRBJ2-1	TRBV15	-	-	TGTGCCACCAGCAGAGATGGCCCCGGACAGTACAATGAGCAGTTCTTC	CATSRDGPGQYNEQFF
TRBJ1-2	TRBV5-1	-	-	TGCGCCAGCAGCTTGGCCGGGGAGGGGTTCTATGGCTACACCTTC	CASSLAGEGFYGYTF
TRBJ2-4	TRBV7-2	few	-	TGTGCCAGCAGTCCCGGCGGCTATCTAGCCAAAAACATTCAGTACTTC	CASSPGGYLAKNIQYF
TRBJ1-1	TRBV6-5	few	-	TGTGCCAGCAGTCTCTTGGGCGTAACTGAAGCTTTCTTT	CASSLLGVTEAFF
TRBJ2-7	TRBV9	-	-	TGTGCCAGCAGCTCCAGTGGGGCTTACGAGCAGTACTTC	CASSSSGAYEQYF
TRBJ2-5	TRBV7-9	-	-	TGTGCCAGCAGCTTGAGGCCGTACCAAGAGACCCAGTACTTC	CASSLRPYQETQYF
TRBJ2-1	TRBV7-9	few	-	TGTGCCAGCAGCTTACCCATGTTAGGAGCCGAGGAGCAGTTCTTC	CASSLPMLGAEEQFF
TRBJ2-3	TRBV7-2	few	TRBD2	TGTGCCAGCAGCTTGTCCTCACTAGCGGGGGTCCCAGATACGCAGTATTTT	CASSLSSLAGVPDTQYF
TRBJ2-3	TRBV20-1	-	-	TGCAGTGCTAGTTCGCCGTGGGCTAGCGGCACAGATACGCAGTATTTT	CSASSPWASGTDTQYF
TRBJ2-7	TRBV29-1	few	TRBD1	TGCAGCGTTCTGACAGGGGGCAAATACGAGCAGTACTTC	CSVLTGGKYEQYF
TRBJ1-5	TRBV18	-	TRBD1	TGTGCCAGCTCACCGGGGTTGGCCGGGACAGGGGGCAATCAGCCCCAGCATTTT	CASSPGLAGTGGNQPQHF
TRBJ2-1	TRBV6-5	-	TRBD2	TGTGCCACGGGTTGGACGGGAGGGCGCCCCTACAATGAGCAGTTCTTC	CATGWTGGRPYNEQFF
TRBJ2-6	TRBV7-2	-	-	TGTGCCAGCAGCTCCCCGGGACGAAGCTCTGGGGCCAACGTCCTGACTTTC	CASSSPGRSSGANVLTF
TRBJ2-7	TRBV29-1	-	-	TGCAGCTTCCTGGGGGACACCGGCGAGCAGTACTTC	CSFLGDTGEQYF
TRBJ2-3	TRBV7-2	few	-	TGTGCCAGCAGCTTATTGCGGGGTTCCACAGATACGCAGTATTTT	CASSLLRGSTDTQYF
TRBJ1-5	TRBV4-2	few	-	TGTGCCAGCAGCCAAGATCCAGGCAATCAGCCCCAGCATTTT	CASSQDPGNQPQHF
TRBJ2-7	TRBV13	-	TRBD1	TGTGCCAGCAGCTTAGCCCCAAAGACAGGGAGCGAGCAGTACTTC	CASSLAPKTGSEQYF
TRBJ1-1	TRBV7-2	few	-	TGTGCCAGCAGCTTAGCGGCGGATCCGCGGAGGACTGAAGCTTTCTTT	CASSLAADPRRTEAFF
TRBJ1-4	TRBV12-3/TRBV12-4	few	-	TGTGCCAGCAGCCGCAGGTTTAATGAAAAACTGTTTTTT	CASSRRFNEKLFF
TRBJ2-4	TRBV20-1	few	-	TGCAGTGCTATCGGGTACTCCGGGGGCAAAAACATTCAGTACTTC	CSAIGYSGGKNIQYF
TRBJ1-6	TRBV12-3/TRBV12-4	once	-	TGTGCCAGCAGGCCGGGTCTTGATAATTCACCCCTCCACTTT	CASRPGLDNSPLHF
TRBJ2-7	TRBV6-2/TRBV6-3	few	TRBD2	TGTGCCGGTTCTCAAGCGGGAGGAATGGTATACGAGCAGTACTTC	CAGSQAGGMVYEQYF
TRBJ2-7	TRBV20-1	-	TRBD2	TGCAGTGCTAGGTCCGGGACTAGCGCCTACGAGCAGTACTTC	CSARSGTSAYEQYF
TRBJ1-4	TRBV5-1	-	-	TGCGCCAGCAGCGGCGGCAGGACGGCCGGGGCTAATGAAAAACTGTTTTTT	CASSGGRTAGANEKLFF
TRBJ1-1	TRBV7-2	-	-	TGTGCCAGCAGCGCTAGGGGGTCCACTGAAGCTTTCTTT	CASSARGSTEAFF
TRBJ1-2	TRBV2	-	-	TGTGCCAGCAATGATGACGATAACTATGGCTACACCTTC	CASNDDDNYGYTF
TRBJ2-3	TRBV20-1	few	TRBD1	TGCAGTGCTATCAGGGGGCGGTCGAATTTATTGACGCAGTATTTT	CSAIRGRSNLLTQYF
TRBJ1-6	TRBV29-1	-	-	TGCAGCGTCCGGACAGAACCCAATTCACCCCTCCACTTT	CSVRTEPNSPLHF
TRBJ2-7	TRBV12-3/TRBV12-4	few	TRBD2	TGTGCCAGCAGCGTAGCGGGAGGGACAAGCGAGCAGTACTTC	CASSVAGGTSEQYF
TRBJ2-5	TRBV2	-	TRBD1	TGTGCCAGCACCGGACAGGTCCAAGAGACCCAGTACTTC	CASTGQVQETQYF
TRBJ2-3	TRBV27	-	-	TGTGCCAGCAGTTGGGGTCAGACGGCAGATACGCAGTATTTT	CASSWGQTADTQYF